The 21 T cell receptor beta chains below were found in one sample sequenced in a study of identical twins. Each CDR3 protein is one row after TCRdb ran MiXCR on the 5' RACE reads. The sample has approximately 700,000 distinct CDR3 sequences, about 18% seen once. The sample was also reused in another study, on T cells expressing NK-cell markers.

Sequencing was done on a sample of PBMCs. These receptors originate from a woman younger than 35 in good health.

This clonotype has more than one count but fewer than ten. V is TRBV7-2 and J is TRBJ2-7; 7 bases are shared with TRBD2. The CDR3 loop spans 15 amino acids. Per germline, CDR1 SGHTA and CDR2 FQGNSA. The J segment lost 2 bases and the V segment lost 3 bases, leaving 7 bases of the junction unmatched. CDR3 bases: TGTGCCAGCAGCTTCACTGGCGGGAGAGCCTACGAGCAGTACTTC. As protein: CASSFTGGRAYEQYF.

The chain links TRBV10-3 to TRBJ2-3; possibly TRBD1 or TRBD2 for D (5 bases each). The CDR3 loop spans 16 amino acids. Trimming took 10 bases from V and 3 from J, leaving 23 bases between them. The germline CDR1 and CDR2 sequences are ENHRY and SYGVKD. For the CDR3, the DNA is TGTGCCACCCTCCGAGGGACCGTGGGAAATACAGATACGCAGTATTTT. The encoded protein is CATLRGTVGNTDTQYF.

The J gene is TRBJ2-2, the V gene TRBV3-1; D unresolved. This CDR3 is 14 amino acids long. Looked up from germline, CDR1 is LGHDT and CDR2 is YNNKEL (reference sequence). V lost 4 bases to trimming and J lost 3 bases, with 9 bases between them. CDR3 DNA: TGTGCCAGCAGCCCCACCCATTACACCGGGGAGCTGTTTTTT. Its protein product is CASSPTHYTGELFF.

The rearrangement links TRBV7-2 to TRBJ1-2, with D uncertain. Trimming removed 3 bases from V and 12 bases from J, with 20 bases in between. There are 14 residues in the CDR3. From germline, CDR1 is SGHTA and CDR2 FQGNSA. CDR3 in DNA: TGTGCCAGCAGCTTCGGTGGGCAGGACCTCATCGACACCTTC. Translated, it gives CASSFGGQDLIDTF.

This clonotype was observed a few times. This sequence joins TRBV6-1 and TRBJ2-2; TRBD1 matches 8 bases. The V gene's germline CDR1 is MNHNS and CDR2 SASEGT. The CDR3 is made up of 15 amino acids. Trimming at V came to 4 bases and at J to 0 bases, leaving 1 base not matched to a gene. The CDR3 sequence: CASSADRANTGELFF. Here the CDR3 DNA reads TGTGCCAGCAGTGCGGACAGGGCGAACACCGGGGAGCTGTTTTTT.

This chain connects TRBV18 to TRBJ2-3, with D perhaps matching TRBD1 or TRBD2 (5 bases each). Trimming took 3 bases from V and 1 from J, leaving 20 bases between them. This CDR3 comprises 18 residues. The germline V gene has CDR1 KGHSH and CDR2 LQKENI. CDR3 DNA sequence: TGTGCCAGCTCACCCGTCGGGACGTTGCACATGGGCACAGATACGCAGTATTTT. Amino acid sequence: CASSPVGTLHMGTDTQYF.

This clonotype has a handful of counts. At one of its ends the junction is not consistent with the germline gene, which may arise from a read error. The V call is TRBV7-7, the J call TRBJ2-2; 9 nucleotides agree with TRBD1. Germline V gene lookup returns CDR1 SSHAT and CDR2 FNYEAQ (reference sequence). This CDR3 has 15 residues. CDR3 DNA sequence: TGTGCTAGCAGCTCGGGACAGGGCCACACCGGGGAGCTGTTTTTT. Its translation: CASSSGQGHTGELFF.

V and J are TRBV10-3 and TRBJ2-3; 8 bases are a match to TRBD2. Germline lookup yields CDR1 ENHRY and CDR2 SYGVKD. The CDR3 contains 15 residues. The ends lost 6 bases at V and 0 bases at J; junction bases unmatched: 5. CDR3 sequence (DNA): TGTGCCATCAGAACCGGGACTAGAAGCACAGATACGCAGTATTTT. Protein product: CAIRTGTRSTDTQYF.

The genes are TRBV5-1 and TRBJ2-1; 11 positions agree with TRBD2. CDR3 length equals 16 residues. Germline loops: CDR1 SGHRS, CDR2 YFSETQ. V gave up 0 bases and J gave up 9 bases; unmatched junction bases: 8. The CDR3 sequence is CASSLAVGTSGAEQFF. The DNA of the CDR3 is TGCGCCAGCAGCTTGGCAGTCGGGACTAGCGGTGCTGAGCAGTTCTTC.

In this sample, this clonotype turned up a few times. This chain links TRBV5-1 with TRBJ2-3; 15 positions match TRBD2. The CDR3 consists of 18 residues. V gave up 0 bases and J gave up 8 bases; unmatched junction bases: 10. In germline, CDR1 is SGHRS, CDR2 YFSETQ. CDR3 in amino acids: CASSLDGLAGGQRATQYF. The CDR3 DNA reads as TGCGCCAGCAGCTTGGACGGACTAGCGGGAGGGCAACGCGCTACGCAGTATTTT.

This clonotype has just a few counts. This chain links TRBV5-6 with TRBJ2-1, with 11 bases fitting TRBD2. The CDR3 is 15 residues long. J was trimmed by 5 bases and V by 3 bases; bases with no gene match: 4. Germline CDR1 SGHDT, CDR2 YYEEEE. CDR3 in amino acids: CASSYGTSGNNEQFF. For the CDR3, the DNA is TGTGCCAGCAGCTACGGGACTAGCGGAAACAATGAGCAGTTCTTC.

This clonotype was found a few times. V usage is TRBV5-1 and J usage is TRBJ2-1, with 8 bases aligning to TRBD1. The germline gives CDR1 SGHRS, CDR2 YFSETQ. With V trimmed by 4 bases and J by 7 bases, 10 bases remained unmatched. The CDR3 has 15 residues. CDR3 amino acids: CASSPGTGRVNEQFF. The CDR3 DNA is TGCGCCAGCAGCCCCGGGACAGGTCGCGTTAATGAGCAGTTCTTC.

The chain recombines TRBV5-8 with TRBJ2-5, with a tentative D call TRBD1 (6 bases). There are 16 residues in the CDR3. Trimming pared 0 bases from V and 2 bases from J, leaving 14 bases between. Germline lookup yields CDR1 SGHTS and CDR2 YDEGEE. CDR3 DNA sequence: TGTGCCAGCAGCTTGGGGTACAGGGACCCACAAGAGACCCAGTACTTC. It yields the protein CASSLGYRDPQETQYF.

In this sample, this clonotype turned up a few times. The V call is TRBV29-1, the J call TRBJ2-7; D is undetermined. The CDR3 length is 15 residues. CDR1 SQVTM and CDR2 ANQGSEA come from the germline V gene. V lost 1 base to trimming and J lost 0 bases, with 13 bases between them. In DNA form, the CDR3 reads TGCAGCGTTGAAGTCGCGAATCTCCGCTCCTACGAGCAGTACTTC. It yields the protein CSVEVANLRSYEQYF.

This clonotype was found a few times. This rearrangement joins TRBV6-5 to TRBJ1-2; 8 nucleotides agree with TRBD1. The CDR3 is made up of 13 amino acids. From germline, CDR1 is MNHEY and CDR2 SVGAGI. After removal of 4 bases from V and 6 bases from J, the junction contained 4 bases not matched to a gene. The CDR3 DNA reads as TGTGCCAGCAGTTGGACAGGGCGGGATGGCTACACCTTC. Its protein is CASSWTGRDGYTF.

This clonotype was detected only a few times. V is TRBV11-2 and J is TRBJ2-7, with D possibly TRBD1 on 6 matching bases. Trimming took 4 bases from V and 5 from J, leaving 12 bases between them. The CDR3 spans 13 residues. Germline lookup yields CDR1 SGHAT and CDR2 FQNNGV. The CDR3 loop reads CASSSYRVNEQYF. The DNA of the CDR3 is TGTGCCAGCAGCTCTTACAGGGTAAACGAGCAGTACTTC.

This clonotype was found many times. This chain links TRBV2 with TRBJ1-5; no clear D. The V gene lost 1 base and the J gene lost 6 bases, with 10 bases spanning the gap. This CDR3 spans 14 amino acids. The germline V gene has CDR1 SNHLY and CDR2 FYNNEI. The DNA of the CDR3 is TGTGCCAGCAGTGAAGTGGCAGGAGGTCAGCCCCAGCATTTT. Protein: CASSEVAGGQPQHF.

This clonotype appeared a few times. The chain uses TRBV9 and TRBJ2-2; 9 bases fit TRBD1. This CDR3 has 15 amino acids. Germline V gene lookup returns CDR1 SGDLS and CDR2 YYNGEE. J lost 5 bases, V lost 2 bases, and 4 bases had no gene match. The CDR3 DNA follows: TGTGCCAGCAGCGTTGAACAGGGGGCAACCGGGGAGCTGTTTTTT. It yields the protein CASSVEQGATGELFF.

CDR3 in amino acids: CASSAWTNTGELFF. In nucleotides, the CDR3 is TGTGCCAGCAGTGCATGGACGAACACCGGGGAGCTGTTTTTT. The V call is TRBV7-2, the J call TRBJ2-2, with D uncertain. V lost 6 bases, J lost 0 bases, and 8 bases lay in between. Germline V gene sequence: CDR1 SGHTA, CDR2 FQGNSA. This CDR3 contains 14 residues.

The table lists this clonotype with a few counts. This chain connects TRBV5-1 to TRBJ1-1; no definite D call. Trimming left V 0 bases short and J 0 bases short, with 9 bases between. CDR1 and CDR2 (germline): SGHRS, YFSETQ. This CDR3 contains 15 residues. CDR3: CASSLAPTMNTEAFF. The CDR3 bases are TGCGCCAGCAGCTTGGCGCCGACAATGAACACTGAAGCTTTCTTT.

This clonotype was seen only a few times. V gene TRBV20-1 combines with J gene TRBJ2-1, with 11 bases aligning to TRBD2. The CDR3 length is 15 residues. V lost 6 bases, J lost 5 bases, and 9 bases stayed unmatched. Germline loops: CDR1 DFQATT, CDR2 SNEGSKA (reference sequence). For the CDR3, the DNA is TGCAGTGCCCCCTCTGGGACTAGCGGTCACAATGAGCAGTTCTTC. This translates into CSAPSGTSGHNEQFF.